This T cell receptor (beta chain) was sequenced for a study of identical twins. General study results and limits: Invariant populations such as MAIT and iNKT cells could partly muddle zero-insertion analyses.

Everyone who donated was a healthy Caucasian. Comments on this clonotype: Its specificity is not known.

V was trimmed by 0 bases and J by 6 bases, leaving 8 bases between them. The CDR3 has 14 residues. CDR1 is MNHEY and CDR2 is SVGAGI in the germline V gene. Through template switching, a universal primer site was introduced, and the cDNA contained unique molecular identifiers. TCRdb independently ran MiXCR on the 5' RACE reads; one entry per CDR3 protein. Here the sample spans some 500,000 distinct CDR3 sequences, 11% to 15% being singletons. The sample was also linked to a second study, of yellow fever vaccine responses in identical twins.

The sequenced sample was CD4+ T cells sorted from blood. This chain connects TRBV6-5 to TRBJ2-2; the D gene is possibly TRBD2 (6 bases). The clonotype was recovered from a woman aged 18-29 years in good health. Written as DNA, the CDR3 is TGTGCCAGCAGTTACTCGTCGGGAGCCGGGGAGCTGTTTTTT. It specifies CASSYSSGAGELFF.